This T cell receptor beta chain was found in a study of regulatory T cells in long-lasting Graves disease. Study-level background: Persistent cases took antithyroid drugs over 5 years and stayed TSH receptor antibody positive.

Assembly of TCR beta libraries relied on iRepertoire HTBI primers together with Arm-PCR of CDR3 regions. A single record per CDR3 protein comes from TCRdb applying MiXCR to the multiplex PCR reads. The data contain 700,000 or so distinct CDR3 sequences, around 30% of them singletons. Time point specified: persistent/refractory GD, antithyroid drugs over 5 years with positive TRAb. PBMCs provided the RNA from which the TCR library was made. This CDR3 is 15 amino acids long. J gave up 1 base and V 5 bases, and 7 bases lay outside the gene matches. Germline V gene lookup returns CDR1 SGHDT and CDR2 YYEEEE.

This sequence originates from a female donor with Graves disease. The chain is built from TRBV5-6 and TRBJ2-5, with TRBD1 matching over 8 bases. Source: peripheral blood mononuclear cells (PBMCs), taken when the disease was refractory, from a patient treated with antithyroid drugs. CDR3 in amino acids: CASRTGGLLQETQYF. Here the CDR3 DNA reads TGTGCCAGCAGAACAGGGGGTCTGCTCCAAGAGACCCAGTACTTC. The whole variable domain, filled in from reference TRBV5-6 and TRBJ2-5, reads DAGVTQSPTHLIKTRGQQVTLRCSPKSGHDTVSWYQQALGQGPQFIFQYYEEEERQRGNFPDRFSGHQFPNYSSELNVNALLLGDSALYLCASRTGGLLQETQYFGPGTRLLVL.